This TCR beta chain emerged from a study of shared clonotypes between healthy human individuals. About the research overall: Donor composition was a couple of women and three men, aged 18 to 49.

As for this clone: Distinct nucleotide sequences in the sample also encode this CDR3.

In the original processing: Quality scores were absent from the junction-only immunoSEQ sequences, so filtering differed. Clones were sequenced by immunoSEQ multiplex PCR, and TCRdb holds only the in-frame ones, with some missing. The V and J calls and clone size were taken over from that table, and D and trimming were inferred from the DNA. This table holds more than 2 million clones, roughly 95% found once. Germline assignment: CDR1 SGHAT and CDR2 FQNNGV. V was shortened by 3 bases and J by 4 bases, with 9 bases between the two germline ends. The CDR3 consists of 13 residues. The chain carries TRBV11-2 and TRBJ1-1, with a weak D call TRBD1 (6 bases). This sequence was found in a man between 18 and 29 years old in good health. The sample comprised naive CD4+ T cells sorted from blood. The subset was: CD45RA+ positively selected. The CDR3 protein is CASSLTGGTEAFF. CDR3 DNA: TGTGCCAGCAGCTTGACAGGTGGCACTGAAGCTTTCTTT.